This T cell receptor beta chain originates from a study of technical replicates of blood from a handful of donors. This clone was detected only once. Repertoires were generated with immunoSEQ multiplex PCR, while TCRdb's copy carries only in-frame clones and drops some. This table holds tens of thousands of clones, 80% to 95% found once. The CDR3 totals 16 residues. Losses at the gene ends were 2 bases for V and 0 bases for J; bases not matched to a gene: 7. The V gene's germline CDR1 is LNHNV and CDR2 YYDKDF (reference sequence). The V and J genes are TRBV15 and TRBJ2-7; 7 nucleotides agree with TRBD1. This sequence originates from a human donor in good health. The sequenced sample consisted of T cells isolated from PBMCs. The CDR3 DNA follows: TGTGCCACCAGCAGACGAGGGACAGCCGGCTCCTACGAGCAGTACTTC. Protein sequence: CATSRRGTAGSYEQYF.